What follows describes a single T cell receptor beta chain. The antigen is undetermined. Mismatch with germline at one junction end may stem from a read error. This record comes from a study of shared clonotypes between healthy human individuals. Notes on the study in general: Sequencing of the sorted subsets was shown by rarefaction to be incomplete despite large depth.

Positively selected for CCR7, the CD45RO-negative cells used as naive CD8 cells excluded terminally differentiated effector memory CD45RA+ cells. All donors were healthy HIV-negative adults lacking recent acute infections or vaccinations. CDR1 is SSHAT, CDR2 FNYEAQ, per germline (reference sequence). The CDR3 loop spans 15 amino acids. Using immunoSEQ multiplex PCR, the repertoire was profiled, and TCRdb retains in-frame clones only, with some absent. The repertoire holds hundreds of thousands of clones, with more than 85% as singletons. This sequence joins TRBV7-7 and TRBJ2-5, with D perhaps given as TRBD1 or TRBD2 (6 bases each). The TCR was taken from a man in his thirties or forties in good health. Sequencing used naive CD8+ T cells sorted from blood. The CDR3 sequence: CASSSTGLTGETQYF. The DNA of the CDR3 is TGTGCTAGCAGCTCTACGGGACTCACAGGGGAGACCCAGTACTTC.